This is a list of T cell receptor beta chains from one sample in a study of control samples from healthy donors and cancer patients. TCRdb's table, derived via immunoSEQ multiplex PCR, lists solely in-frame clones and lacks some. The sample lists tens of thousands of clones, over 75% seen once, with around 5.4% in the top ten. Input material: blood. The receptors derive from a woman aged 45-65 years in good health. The CDR3 runs from the conserved cysteine through the conserved F or W. The order of the fields is CDR3 protein, CDR3 DNA, clone size, V gene, J gene, D gene. D genes are given only for firm matches. Not all rows give a size; the values are once, few, many and, for expanded clones, a class.

CDR3: CASSWSSNYGYTF
DNA: TGTGCCAGCAGCTGGAGCAGTAACTATGGCTACACCTTC
size: .
V: TRBV7-8
J: TRBJ1-2
D: .

CDR3: CASRLGEYEQYF
DNA: TGTGCCAGCAGACTAGGAGAGTACGAGCAGTACTTC
size: .
V: TRBV6-5
J: TRBJ2-7
D: .

CDR3: CASSYGQGIHDGYTF
DNA: TGTGCCAGCAGTTACGGACAGGGGATCCACGATGGCTACACCTTC
size: .
V: TRBV6-5
J: TRBJ1-2
D: TRBD1

CDR3: CASSRGNTEAFF
DNA: TGTGCCAGTAGCCGGGGGAACACTGAAGCTTTCTTT
size: .
V: TRBV19
J: TRBJ1-1
D: .

CDR3: CASSLGGEGYTF
DNA: TGTGCCAGCAGCTTAGGGGGTGAGGGCTACACCTTC
size: once
V: TRBV5-5
J: TRBJ1-2
D: .

CDR3: CAWSGTGELFF
DNA: TGTGCCTGGAGTGGGACCGGGGAGCTGTTTTTT
size: .
V: TRBV30
J: TRBJ2-2
D: .

CDR3: CASSERGGGTDTQYF
DNA: TGTGCCAGCAGTGAAAGAGGCGGGGGGACAGATACGCAGTATTTT
size: .
V: TRBV6-1
J: TRBJ2-3
D: TRBD2

CDR3: CASSDIRQLGRGTEAFF
DNA: TGTGCCAGCAGCGATATCCGACAGTTAGGTCGTGGTACTGAAGCTTTCTTT
size: .
V: TRBV5-6
J: TRBJ1-1
D: .

CDR3: CASSLVGSEAFF
DNA: TGTGCCAGCAGCTTGGTGGGGTCAGAAGCTTTCTTT
size: .
V: TRBV5-4
J: TRBJ1-1
D: .

CDR3: CASSLVSRYEQYF
DNA: TGTGCCAGCAGCTTAGTGAGCCGCTACGAGCAGTACTTC
size: .
V: TRBV7-2
J: TRBJ2-7
D: .

CDR3: CASSRGTGYGYTF
DNA: TGTGCCAGCAGTCGCGGGACAGGCTATGGCTACACCTTC
size: .
V: TRBV3-1/TRBV3-2
J: TRBJ1-2
D: TRBD1

CDR3: CAIKKIGAYGYTF
DNA: TGTGCCATCAAAAAGATCGGGGCGTATGGCTACACCTTC
size: .
V: TRBV10-3
J: TRBJ1-2
D: .

CDR3: CASSYSGRMNTGELFF
DNA: TGTGCCAGCAGTTACTCTGGCAGGATGAATACCGGGGAGCTGTTTTTT
size: .
V: TRBV6-6
J: TRBJ2-2
D: .

CDR3: CASSPGPSGTDTQYF
DNA: TGTGCCAGCAGCCCCGGGCCTTCGGGCACAGATACGCAGTATTTT
size: .
V: TRBV11-3
J: TRBJ2-3
D: .